Listed below are T cell receptor beta chains from one sample, sequenced in a study of OX40 agonist ivuxolimab in advanced cancers. Clones were read by immunoSEQ multiplex PCR, and TCRdb kept only the in-frame ones, dropping some. The sample has approximately 15,000 clones; around 77% are singletons. The input for sequencing was CD4+ or CD8+ T cells sorted from blood, taken in a trial of the OX40 agonist ivuxolimab. These TCRs come from an adult with an advanced solid tumor such as melanoma, head and neck, liver or kidney cancer. Each CDR3 is given with its conserved first and last residue. D genes are given only for firm matches. Expanded clones get a size class; other rows say once, few or many, or leave the size out.

CASSLVGGSYNEQFF,TGTGCCAGCAGCTTAGTTGGAGGCTCCTACAATGAGCAGTTCTTC,TRBV11-2,.,TRBJ2-1,.
CASAPRGSSYGYTF,TGCGCCAGCGCACCTCGGGGGAGTAGCTATGGCTACACCTTC,TRBV4-1,.,TRBJ1-2,few
CASGPRTSGMPDTQYF,TGTGCCAGCGGTCCGCGAACTAGCGGGATGCCAGATACGCAGTATTTT,TRBV7-9,TRBD2,TRBJ2-3,.
CASGPYPRDEQFF,TGTGCCAGCGGGCCATACCCCCGGGATGAGCAGTTCTTC,TRBV27,.,TRBJ2-1,.
CATGAGGVNEQFF,TGTGCCACAGGGGCGGGAGGAGTCAATGAGCAGTTCTTC,TRBV10-3,TRBD2,TRBJ2-1,.
CASSAGGTEQYF,TGTGCCAGCAGCGCCGGGGGGACCGAGCAGTACTTC,TRBV27,TRBD2,TRBJ2-7,.
CASSDSRDSGANVLTF,TGTGCCAGCAGTGACTCGAGGGATTCTGGGGCCAACGTCCTGACTTTC,TRBV6-4,.,TRBJ2-6,.
CASSLYIGGADTQYF,TGTGCCAGCAGTTTATATATCGGGGGAGCAGATACGCAGTATTTT,TRBV27,.,TRBJ2-3,.
CASGQGIGTQYF,TGTGCCAGCGGGCAGGGGATAGGTACGCAGTATTTT,TRBV6-5,.,TRBJ2-3,.
CATTTGAEAFF,TGTGCCACCACGACAGGTGCTGAAGCTTTCTTT,TRBV19,.,TRBJ1-1,.
CASRGLAEQYF,TGTGCCAGCAGAGGACTAGCGGAGCAGTACTTC,TRBV27,TRBD2,TRBJ2-7,.
CASSSPLAATDNEQFF,TGTGCCAGCAGCTCCCCGTTAGCGGCCACGGACAATGAGCAGTTCTTC,TRBV9,.,TRBJ2-1,.
CAWSVDRPEAFF,TGTGCCTGGAGTGTAGATCGGCCTGAAGCTTTCTTT,TRBV30,.,TRBJ1-1,.
CASSEFRGTTSDTQYF,TGTGCCAGCAGTGAATTTCGGGGTACAACCTCAGATACGCAGTATTTT,TRBV6-1,.,TRBJ2-3,once
CASSLWGSDYGYTF,TGTGCCAGCAGCTTGTGGGGCTCTGACTATGGCTACACCTTC,TRBV5-6,.,TRBJ1-2,.
CASSPTLSAGTEAFF,TGCGCCAGCAGCCCGACTTTGTCTGCGGGCACTGAAGCTTTCTTT,TRBV4-1,.,TRBJ1-1,.
CASSSTGGGYSPLHF,TGTGCCAGCAGTTCAACAGGGGGCGGTTATTCACCCCTCCACTTT,TRBV4-2,TRBD1,TRBJ1-6,.
CASSYSAGSGSQPQHF,TGTGCCAGCAGTTACTCGGCAGGGAGCGGAAGTCAGCCCCAGCATTTT,TRBV6-5,.,TRBJ1-5,.
CASRGLEEEAFF,TGTGCCAGCAGGGGACTTGAGGAGGAAGCTTTCTTT,TRBV5-4,.,TRBJ1-1,few
CASSREDYEQYF,TGTGCCAGCAGTCGGGAGGACTACGAGCAGTACTTC,TRBV6-1,TRBD2,TRBJ2-7,.
CASSVFDLERETQYF,TGTGCCAGCAGCGTATTTGACTTAGAACGAGAGACCCAGTACTTC,TRBV9,.,TRBJ2-5,.
CASSTNLNTEAFF,TGTGCCAGTAGTACAAATTTGAACACTGAAGCTTTCTTT,TRBV19,.,TRBJ1-1,once
CASSLGGDRDEKLFF,TGTGCCAGCAGCTTAGGGGGGGACAGGGACGAAAAACTGTTTTTT,TRBV7-9,TRBD1,TRBJ1-4,.
CASSPPGLFHEQYF,TGTGCCAGCAGCCCACCGGGACTATTCCACGAGCAGTACTTC,TRBV7-9,TRBD2,TRBJ2-7,.
CASSHNLNDRLNEQFF,TGTGCCAGCAGTCACAACTTAAACGACCGACTCAATGAGCAGTTCTTC,TRBV5-5,.,TRBJ2-1,.
CASSLGQGADQPQHF,TGTGCCAGCAGCCTTGGACAGGGGGCAGATCAGCCCCAGCATTTT,TRBV2,TRBD1,TRBJ1-5,few
CASSLGLVPDNPYEQYF,TGTGCCAGCAGCTTAGGGTTAGTTCCAGACAACCCCTACGAGCAGTACTTC,TRBV7-3,.,TRBJ2-7,.
CASPENTGELFF,TGTGCCAGCCCAGAGAACACCGGGGAGCTGTTTTTT,TRBV6-1,.,TRBJ2-2,.
CASSPSGGPDTQYF,TGTGCCAGCAGCCCATCCGGAGGTCCGGATACGCAGTATTTT,TRBV7-3,.,TRBJ2-3,once
CASSPGPYTYNEQFF,TGTGCCAGCAGCCCGGGTCCCTACACCTACAATGAGCAGTTCTTC,TRBV27,.,TRBJ2-1,.
CASSHSRGSTDTQYF,TGCGCCAGCAGCCACTCCAGGGGAAGCACAGATACGCAGTATTTT,TRBV4-1,.,TRBJ2-3,once
CASSQEGQGFPYEQYF,TGTGCCAGCAGCCAAGAGGGACAGGGGTTTCCCTACGAGCAGTACTTC,TRBV4-2,TRBD1,TRBJ2-7,.
CASSPEPGWSSNQPQHF,TGCGCCAGCAGCCCCGAACCAGGGTGGAGCAGCAATCAGCCCCAGCATTTT,TRBV5-1,.,TRBJ1-5,.
CASSYGGGTEAFF,TGTGCCAGCAGTTACGGGGGGGGCACTGAAGCTTTCTTT,TRBV6-5,.,TRBJ1-1,.
CAGSTGLEAFF,TGTGCCGGATCGACAGGGCTAGAAGCTTTCTTT,TRBV6-1,TRBD1,TRBJ1-1,few
CASSFGHSTDTQYF,TGTGCCAGCAGTTTCGGACACAGCACAGATACGCAGTATTTT,TRBV27,.,TRBJ2-3,.
CASSPSWGGDEKLFF,TGTGCCAGCTCACCGAGTTGGGGAGGGGATGAAAAACTGTTTTTT,TRBV18,.,TRBJ1-4,once
CASSPGTSVADTQYF,TGTGCCAGCAGCCCCGGGACTAGCGTTGCAGATACGCAGTATTTT,TRBV7-9,TRBD2,TRBJ2-3,.
CASGGGSYNSPLHF,TGTGCCAGCGGGGGGGGGTCCTATAATTCACCCCTCCACTTT,TRBV6-1,.,TRBJ1-6,.
CASSLDGGRDTQYF,TGTGCCAGCAGCTTAGATGGGGGCCGGGATACGCAGTATTTT,TRBV7-8,.,TRBJ2-3,.
CASSQTSGNADTQYF,TGTGCCAGTAGCCAGACTAGCGGGAATGCAGATACGCAGTATTTT,TRBV19,TRBD2,TRBJ2-3,.
CASTQGDRGHNEQFF,TGTGCCAGTACCCAGGGGGACAGGGGGCACAATGAGCAGTTCTTC,TRBV19,TRBD1,TRBJ2-1,.
CASSLAGGVGQPQHF,TGTGCCAGCAGCTTGGCAGGGGGGGTCGGACAGCCCCAGCATTTT,TRBV5-8,TRBD1,TRBJ1-5,.
CASSKYRGQDYEQYF,TGTGCCAGCAGTAAATACAGGGGTCAGGACTACGAGCAGTACTTC,TRBV6-4,TRBD1,TRBJ2-7,.
CASSPLSGGSSPDYGYTF,TGTGCCAGCAGTCCCCTGTCAGGGGGCTCCTCTCCAGACTATGGCTACACCTTC,TRBV27,TRBD1,TRBJ1-2,.
CASSLRQGLNTEAFF,TGTGCCAGCAGCTTGAGACAGGGCCTGAACACTGAAGCTTTCTTT,TRBV11-1,TRBD1,TRBJ1-1,.
CASSLLSTDTQYF,TGTGCCAGCAGCTTGTTGAGCACAGATACGCAGTATTTT,TRBV7-6,.,TRBJ2-3,medium-sized
CASSSPSGQPYQETQYF,TGTGCCAGCAGCTCCCCCTCGGGGCAGCCGTACCAAGAGACCCAGTACTTC,TRBV7-9,.,TRBJ2-5,.
CASSVGDNVYEQYF,TGTGCCAGCAGCGTAGGGGACAATGTCTACGAGCAGTACTTC,TRBV9,.,TRBJ2-7,once